Below are 29 T cell receptor beta chains sequenced from a single sample in a study of CD8 T cells in ankylosing spondylitis. One entry per CDR3 protein, called by TCRdb with MiXCR from the 5' RACE reads. The sample shows 340,000 or so distinct CDR3 sequences, roughly 14% of them seen only once. Sequencing used blood, either unsorted or a sorted T cell fraction (not recorded which). Receptors originate from a male donor with ankylosing spondylitis or in good health (not recorded which).

This clonotype was observed a few times. The chain has TRBV10-3 and TRBJ1-1, with no clear D. The germline gives CDR1 ENHRY, CDR2 SYGVKD. The V end was cut by 3 bases, the J end by 1 base, with 9 bases between. The CDR3 contains 14 residues. The CDR3 region has the DNA TGTGCCATCAGTGAAATCCTACAGAACACTGAAGCTTTCTTT. Translating it yields CAISEILQNTEAFF.

This clonotype was recorded a few times. V and J are TRBV10-2 and TRBJ1-2; D is uncertain. Trimming cost V 6 bases and J 2 bases, with 7 bases left between them. CDR3 length: 12 residues. Looked up from germline, CDR1 is WSHSY and CDR2 is SAAADI. The CDR3 is CASRLANYGYTF. As DNA, the CDR3 is TGCGCCAGCAGACTGGCGAACTATGGCTACACCTTC.

This clonotype has just a few counts. The chain links TRBV12-3 or TRBV12-4 to TRBJ1-5; no clear D gene. CDR3 length: 14 residues. Trimming removed 6 bases at V and 0 bases at J, with 9 bases between. CDR3 in DNA: TGTGCCAGCAGCAGGACTCTTAGCAATCAGCCCCAGCATTTT. Translating gives CASSRTLSNQPQHF.

This clonotype was observed a few times. The gene calls are TRBV20-1 and TRBJ2-7; D gene ambiguous. The CDR3 is made up of 10 amino acids. The V gene's germline CDR1 is DFQATT and CDR2 SNEGSKA (reference sequence). V was cut by 3 bases and J by 4 bases, with 4 bases left in between. CDR3 in DNA: TGCAGTGCTAGTGGTTACGAGCAGTACTTC. Protein: CSASGYEQYF.

This clonotype was seen a handful of times. The chain links TRBV9 to TRBJ1-6; D might be TRBD1 (6 bases). Trimming shortened V by 4 bases and J by 8 bases, and 10 bases separated the two germline ends. This CDR3 comprises 13 residues. Germline V CDR1 and CDR2: SGDLS, YYNGEE. The CDR3 coding sequence is TGTGCCAGCAGCCTACAGGGCGATTCACCCCTCCACTTT. It specifies CASSLQGDSPLHF. The entire variable domain, with the rest obtained from reference TRBV9 and TRBJ1-6, is as follows: DSGVTQTPKHLITATGQRVTLRCSPRSGDLSVYWYQQSLDQGLQFLIQYYNGEERAKGNILERFSAQQFPDLHSELNLSSLELGDSALYFCASSLQGDSPLHFGNGTRLTVT.

This chain connects TRBV5-1 to TRBJ2-5; D is possibly TRBD1 or TRBD2 (5 bases each). The V and J ends lost 2 bases and 3 bases respectively, with 11 bases between them. The CDR3 has 14 residues. Germline V gives CDR1 SGHRS, CDR2 YFSETQ. CDR3 protein: CASSFGAAEETQYF. Written as DNA, the CDR3 is TGCGCCAGCAGCTTCGGGGCGGCCGAAGAGACCCAGTACTTC.

There are a few counts of this clonotype. The chain is built from TRBV20-1 and TRBJ2-1; weak D call: TRBD2 (6 bases). The V end was cut by 5 bases, the J end by 0 bases, with 14 bases between. Per germline, CDR1 DFQATT and CDR2 SNEGSKA (reference sequence). The CDR3 length is 15 residues. CDR3 residues: CSAVTSSRSYNEQFF. The CDR3 bases are TGCAGTGCTGTTACTAGCAGTCGCTCCTACAATGAGCAGTTCTTC.

This clonotype was seen more than once but under ten times. The chain links TRBV29-1 to TRBJ2-2; 13 positions match TRBD2. This CDR3 comprises 16 residues. Germline V lookup: CDR1 SQVTM, CDR2 ANQGSEA. The J segment lost 1 base and the V segment lost 6 bases, leaving 5 bases of the junction unmatched. The CDR3 sequence: CSVTGLAGKNTGELFF. The CDR3 nucleotides are TGCAGCGTGACGGGACTAGCGGGGAAGAACACCGGGGAGCTGTTTTTT.

V gene TRBV3-1 combines with J gene TRBJ2-5, with D perhaps matching TRBD2 (6 bases). V lost 3 bases, J lost 3 bases, and 17 bases lay in between. The CDR3 extends over 16 amino acids. The germline gives CDR1 LGHDT, CDR2 YNNKEL (reference sequence). Here the CDR3 DNA reads TGTGCCAGCAGCCATGCATCCGGGAGCACCAAAGAGACCCAGTACTTC. Translation: CASSHASGSTKETQYF.

V is TRBV9 and J is TRBJ2-2; 15 bases align to TRBD2. Germline-derived CDR1 and CDR2 are SGDLS and YYNGEE. The CDR3 totals 16 residues. V gave up 3 bases and J gave up 5 bases; unmatched junction bases: 2. Here the CDR3 DNA reads TGTGCCAGCAGCGATGGGACTAGCGGGAGGACCGGGGAGCTGTTTTTT. It translates to CASSDGTSGRTGELFF.

This chain uses TRBV29-1 with TRBJ2-7; 7 nucleotides match TRBD1. The CDR3 runs to 11 residues. V dropped 6 bases and J dropped 4; count of bases not matched to a gene: 3. Germline values: CDR1 SQVTM, CDR2 ANQGSEA. The CDR3 loop is CSVGTEYEQYF. CDR3 sequence (DNA): TGCAGCGTGGGGACAGAGTACGAGCAGTACTTC.

The chain links TRBV5-1 to TRBJ1-3; 8 bases line up with TRBD1. Germline trimming cut 8 bases from V and 4 bases from J; bases unmatched to any gene: 11. This CDR3 has 15 residues. The germline V gene has CDR1 SGHRS and CDR2 YFSETQ. CDR3 in amino acids: CASTSGGESGNTIYF. In DNA, the CDR3 is TGCGCCAGTACGTCAGGGGGCGAATCCGGAAACACCATATATTTT.

The chain recombines TRBV12-3 or TRBV12-4 with TRBJ2-1; 8 positions match TRBD2. The CDR3 is 15 amino acids. The trim removed 4 bases at V and 3 bases at J, leaving 5 bases unmatched. CDR3 sequence: CASSSLLADYNEQFF. The CDR3 bases are TGTGCCAGCAGTTCGTTACTAGCGGACTACAATGAGCAGTTCTTC.

This clonotype was picked up a small number of times. The chain carries TRBV7-2 and TRBJ1-4; D possibly corresponds to TRBD1 (5 bases). Per the germline V gene, CDR1 is SGHTA and CDR2 is FQGNSA. The CDR3 runs to 15 residues. Between the trimmed V and J ends, which lost 1 base and 6 bases, there was a span of 12 bases. CDR3 region: CASSLDGGSDEKLFF. CDR3 sequence (DNA): TGTGCCAGCAGCTTAGATGGGGGGTCGGATGAAAAACTGTTTTTT.

This clonotype has just a few counts. The DNA of the CDR3 is TGTGCCAGCAGTTACGACCCGTACTCTGGAAACACCATATATTTT. Protein sequence: CASSYDPYSGNTIYF. The V gene is TRBV6-5, the J gene TRBJ1-3; D gene unclear. The CDR3 is 15 residues long. Germline values: CDR1 MNHEY, CDR2 SVGAGI. Trimming shortened V by 2 bases and J by 0 bases, and 8 bases separated the two germline ends.

The gene calls are TRBV7-9 and TRBJ2-7; no reliable D call. V was shortened by 5 bases and J by 3 bases, with 17 bases between the two germline ends. The CDR3 is 15 residues long. CDR1 is SEHNR and CDR2 is FQNEAQ in the germline V gene (reference sequence). CDR3 residues: CASSPYRTGLYEQYF. The CDR3 bases are TGTGCCAGCAGCCCTTATCGTACCGGGCTCTACGAGCAGTACTTC.

V gene TRBV2 combines with J gene TRBJ2-5; no firm D call. Germline V gene data show CDR1 as SNHLY and CDR2 as FYNNEI. V lost 10 bases and J lost 4, with 10 bases in between. The CDR3 has 11 residues. The CDR3 DNA reads TGTGCCACCTCCCCCGGAGAGACCCAGTACTTC. Protein sequence: CATSPGETQYF.

The genes are TRBV7-2 and TRBJ1-5; possible D gene TRBD1, 5 bases. Trimming took off 6 bases at V and 0 bases at J, with 12 bases between the two ends. CDR1 is SGHTA, CDR2 FQGNSA, per germline. The CDR3 is made up of 15 amino acids. CDR3 DNA: TGTGCCAGCAGATCCGGGGGTTTTAGCAATCAGCCCCAGCATTTT. Protein: CASRSGGFSNQPQHF.

This chain connects TRBV20-1 to TRBJ2-7, with D possibly TRBD2 on 6 matching bases. V was trimmed by 6 bases and J by 4 bases, leaving 19 bases between them. CDR1 is DFQATT and CDR2 is SNEGSKA in the germline V gene (reference sequence). The CDR3 covers 14 residues. The CDR3 DNA reads as TGCAGTGCGAGCCTTGGAGGGAGAACGTACGAGCAGTACTTC. It specifies CSASLGGRTYEQYF.

A remark on this clonotype: At one end the junction does not follow the germline gene, possibly because of a read error. V gene TRBV7-2 combines with J gene TRBJ2-5; D is ambiguous. CDR1 and CDR2 (germline): SGHTA, FQGNSA. The CDR3 is 11 residues long. CDR3 residues: CASSLKESQYF. DNA of the CDR3: TGTGCCAGCAGCTTGAAAGAGTCCCAGTACTTC.

The V gene is TRBV4-1, the J gene TRBJ2-3, with 8 bases matching TRBD1. Losses at the gene ends were 2 bases for V and 5 bases for J; bases not matched to a gene: 3. The CDR3 contains 14 residues. Germline loops: CDR1 MGHRA, CDR2 YSYEKL. CDR3 DNA: TGCGCCAGCAGCCAAATCGACAGGGGAGATACGCAGTATTTT. Amino acids: CASSQIDRGDTQYF.

J is TRBJ2-3 and V is TRBV11-2; tentative D call: TRBD1 (6 bases). The CDR3 covers 15 residues. V was shortened by 4 bases and J by 0 bases, with 11 bases between the two germline ends. Looked up from germline, CDR1 is SGHAT and CDR2 is FQNNGV. The CDR3 protein is CASSSGDPSTDTQYF. DNA for the CDR3: TGTGCCAGCAGCTCAGGGGACCCTAGCACAGATACGCAGTATTTT.

V and J are TRBV5-1 and TRBJ2-1; D is perhaps TRBD1 (5 bases). The length of the CDR3 is 15 residues. With 0 bases removed from V and 6 bases from J, the gap between germline ends came to 13 bases. Germline CDR1 and CDR2: SGHRS and YFSETQ. CDR3 protein: CASSLGPGLGNEQFF. Here the CDR3 DNA reads TGCGCCAGCAGCTTGGGCCCAGGGCTGGGCAATGAGCAGTTCTTC. The entire variable domain, with the rest obtained from reference TRBV5-1 and TRBJ2-1, is as follows: KAGVTQTPRYLIKTRGQQVTLSCSPISGHRSVSWYQQTPGQGLQFLFEYFSETQRNKGNFPGRFSGRQFSNSRSEMNVSTLELGDSALYLCASSLGPGLGNEQFFGPGTRLTVL.

This clonotype has more than one count but fewer than ten. The chain combines TRBV10-3 with TRBJ2-7, with 9 positions matching TRBD1. V lost 6 bases and J lost 0; bases outside the gene matches: 6. The CDR3 runs 15 residues. Per germline, CDR1 ENHRY and CDR2 SYGVKD. Here the CDR3 reads CAISPGTGNSYEQYF. Here the CDR3 DNA reads TGTGCCATCAGCCCCGGGACAGGGAACTCCTACGAGCAGTACTTC.

The table lists this clonotype with many counts. This chain uses TRBV12-3 or TRBV12-4 with TRBJ1-2; D is unresolved. The V and J ends lost 7 bases and 8 bases respectively, with 20 bases between them. The CDR3 runs to 14 residues. The CDR3 nucleotides read TGTGCCAGCACCCCGAGTCAGGCAAAAGGGGGCTACACCTTC. This gives the protein CASTPSQAKGGYTF.

This clonotype occurred many times. V gene TRBV5-1 combines with J gene TRBJ1-1; D may be TRBD1 (6 bases). Germline V lookup: CDR1 SGHRS, CDR2 YFSETQ. There are 14 residues in the CDR3. V was trimmed by 1 base and J by 3 bases, leaving 10 bases between them. In DNA form, the CDR3 reads TGCGCCAGCAGCTTGACCAGGGGAGACACTGAAGCTTTCTTT. This sequence encodes CASSLTRGDTEAFF.

V gene TRBV20-1 combines with J gene TRBJ2-7, with D perhaps given as TRBD1 or TRBD2 (5 bases each). The germline gives CDR1 DFQATT, CDR2 SNEGSKA (reference sequence). The CDR3 is 15 residues long. V gave up 3 bases and J gave up 2 bases, with 17 bases separating them. The CDR3 reads CSASGQGGGTYEQYF. CDR3 in DNA: TGCAGTGCTAGCGGCCAGGGTGGGGGAACCTACGAGCAGTACTTC.

This rearrangement joins TRBV3-1 to TRBJ1-1; 7 nucleotides align to TRBD1. The CDR3 sequence is 13 residues long. The germline gives CDR1 LGHDT, CDR2 YNNKEL (reference sequence). The trim removed 5 bases at V and 10 bases at J, leaving 10 bases unmatched. The CDR3 DNA follows: TGTGCCAGCAGCAAACCCGGGACAGAAAGAGCTTTCTTT. Its protein is CASSKPGTERAFF.

This clonotype was observed a few times. The chain combines TRBV12-5 with TRBJ2-3, with D perhaps matching TRBD2 (5 bases). Germline CDR1 reads LGHNT; CDR2 reads FRNRAP. The CDR3 is 14 residues long. Trimming shortened V by 7 bases and J by 0 bases, and 11 bases separated the two germline ends. The CDR3 DNA sequence: TGTGCTAGTGCAGCCGGGGAGAGCACAGATACGCAGTATTTT. It yields the protein CASAAGESTDTQYF.